These 14 T cell receptor beta chains came from one sample sequenced in a study of T cell repertoires in cytomegalovirus infection. No cognate antigen is known for these TCRs. TCRdb fed the reads into MiXCR, producing one record per CDR3 protein. The sample carries roughly 570,000 distinct CDR3 sequences, roughly 43% recorded once. The specimen was cultured PBMCs, collected from culture after CMV antigen stimulation. The receptors derive from a human donor in good health (CMV status not recorded). Some clones in this sample may be carry-over from other donors' samples.

This clonotype was detected a few times. The chain carries TRBV11-3 and TRBJ2-2, with D unresolved. Germline V gives CDR1 SGHNT, CDR2 YENEEA. The CDR3 length is 15 residues. V lost 5 bases, J lost 1 base, and 11 bases lay in between. This CDR3 reads CASSAGWMNTGELFF. Here the CDR3 DNA reads TGTGCCAGCAGCGCCGGGTGGATGAACACCGGGGAGCTGTTTTTT.

The chain joins TRBV7-2 to TRBJ1-5; unclear D gene. CDR1 is SGHTA and CDR2 is FQGNSA in the germline V gene. V lost 5 bases and J 5 bases, leaving 13 bases between the germline ends. This CDR3 contains 14 residues. CDR3 nucleotide sequence: TGTGCCAGCAGCCTTTGGACGGACGATCAGCCCCAGCATTTT. Residues: CASSLWTDDQPQHF. Drawing the rest from reference TRBV7-2 and TRBJ1-5, the complete variable domain is GAGVSQSPSNKVTEKGKDVELRCDPISGHTALYWYRQSLGQGLEFLIYFQGNSAPDKSGLPSDRFSAERTGGSVSTLTIQRTQQEDSAVYLCASSLWTDDQPQHFGDGTRLSIL.

Written as DNA, the CDR3 is TGTGCCAGCAGTTTAGGTATAGGTCGCCACAATGAGCAGTTCTTC. This encodes CASSLGIGRHNEQFF. The V and J genes are TRBV28 and TRBJ2-1; D remains unclear. The CDR3 contains 15 residues. Germline CDR1 and CDR2: MDHEN and SYDVKM. Trimming left V 2 bases short and J 5 bases short, with 13 bases between.

The J gene is TRBJ2-2, the V gene TRBV4-1; tentative D call: TRBD2 (5 bases). The germline V gene has CDR1 MGHRA and CDR2 YSYEKL. V shed 0 bases and J shed 7 bases, with 15 bases lying between them. The CDR3 has 16 amino acids. CDR3 region: CASSQDQASEGGELFF. CDR3 sequence (DNA): TGCGCCAGCAGCCAAGATCAGGCCTCCGAGGGCGGGGAGCTGTTTTTT.

The rearrangement joins TRBV10-3 to TRBJ2-2; D gene uncertain. The V and J ends lost 5 bases and 5 bases respectively, with 15 bases between them. Germline values: CDR1 ENHRY, CDR2 SYGVKD. The CDR3 contains 15 residues. The CDR3 loop is CAISPLADPTGELFF. The CDR3 DNA reads as TGTGCCATCAGTCCTCTGGCAGACCCGACCGGGGAGCTGTTTTTT.

This CDR3 reads CASSLPGSGRGTDTQYF. CDR3 nucleotide sequence: TGTGCCAGCAGCTTACCGGGCAGCGGGAGGGGCACAGATACGCAGTATTTT. The rearrangement links TRBV7-8 to TRBJ2-3, with TRBD2 identical over 10 bases. Germline V gene sequence: CDR1 SGHVS, CDR2 FQNEAQ. Trimming took 2 bases from V and 1 from J; bases not matched to a gene: 6. The CDR3 is made up of 17 amino acids. The complete variable domain, with remaining parts taken from reference TRBV7-8 and TRBJ2-3, reads GAGVSQSPRYKVAKRGQDVALRCDPISGHVSLFWYQQALGQGPEFLTYFQNEAQLDKSGLPSDRFFAERPEGSVSTLKIQRTQQEDSAVYLCASSLPGSGRGTDTQYFGPGTRLTVL.

The chain combines TRBV29-1 with TRBJ1-4; possibly TRBD1 for D (5 bases). CDR3 length: 12 amino acids. V was shortened by 6 bases and J by 8 bases, with 13 bases between the two germline ends. CDR1 is SQVTM and CDR2 is ANQGSEA in the germline V gene. CDR3 sequence: CSVLGTTEKLFF. The CDR3 nucleotides read TGCAGCGTGCTCGGGACTACAGAAAAACTGTTTTTT.

This clonotype turned up a few times. This sequence joins TRBV12-3 or TRBV12-4 and TRBJ2-7; 8 nucleotides agree with TRBD2. Trimming removed 4 bases from V and 0 bases from J; junction bases left unmatched: 11. The CDR3 consists of 17 residues. CDR3: CASSSGTRKLLSYEQYF. Here the CDR3 DNA reads TGTGCCAGCAGTTCCGGGACTAGAAAACTTCTCTCCTACGAGCAGTACTTC.

This clonotype came up a few times. The chain recombines TRBV7-6 with TRBJ2-7; D is possibly TRBD2 (6 bases). V lost 5 bases, J lost 2 bases, and 19 bases lay in between. In germline, CDR1 is SGHVS, CDR2 FNYEAQ. The CDR3 is 16 amino acids. CDR3 DNA: TGTGCCAGCAGCCGGAGACCCCCGGGACTCACCTACGAGCAGTACTTC. Protein product: CASSRRPPGLTYEQYF.

The chain combines TRBV7-2 with TRBJ2-3; a possible D gene is TRBD2 (6 bases). The CDR3 has 14 residues. Germline assignment: CDR1 SGHTA and CDR2 FQGNSA. Trimming took off 7 bases at V and 0 bases at J, with 11 bases between the two ends. The chain's CDR3 is CASTFLASTDTQYF. CDR3 nucleotides: TGTGCCAGCACCTTCCTAGCGAGCACAGATACGCAGTATTTT.

This chain joins TRBV7-9 and TRBJ2-4; 10 positions agree with TRBD2. The CDR3 covers 16 residues. Germline lookup yields CDR1 SEHNR and CDR2 FQNEAQ (reference sequence). J gave up 4 bases and V 5 bases, and 8 bases lay outside the gene matches. As DNA, the CDR3 is TGTGCCAGCAGCCCCCAGGGACTAGCGCCGAAAAACATTCAGTACTTC. Protein: CASSPQGLAPKNIQYF.

The chain joins TRBV7-2 to TRBJ2-5; TRBD2 matches 8 bases. This CDR3 spans 16 amino acids. The trim removed 4 bases at V and 4 bases at J, leaving 11 bases unmatched. From germline, CDR1 is SGHTA and CDR2 FQGNSA. This chain's CDR3 is CASSSGDGRVGETQYF. CDR3 sequence (DNA): TGTGCCAGCAGCTCTGGCGACGGGAGGGTGGGAGAGACCCAGTACTTC.

This clonotype was detected ten times or more. Here the CDR3 reads CASSRMYGTEAFF. The CDR3 nucleotides read TGTGCCAGCAGCCGGATGTACGGCACTGAAGCTTTCTTT. J is TRBJ1-1 and V is TRBV7-2, with no clear D. Deletions cut 5 bases from V and 4 bases from J, with 11 bases between. The CDR3 has 13 residues. Germline CDR1 is SGHTA and CDR2 is FQGNSA. Combining the CDR3 with reference TRBV7-2 and TRBJ1-1 gives the whole variable domain GAGVSQSPSNKVTEKGKDVELRCDPISGHTALYWYRQSLGQGLEFLIYFQGNSAPDKSGLPSDRFSAERTGGSVSTLTIQRTQQEDSAVYLCASSRMYGTEAFFGQGTRLTVV.

The chain has TRBV6-6 and TRBJ1-6; no clear D. Trimming removed 0 bases from V and 8 bases from J, with 8 bases in between. This CDR3 is built from 14 residues. Germline CDR1 is MNHNY and CDR2 is SVGAGI (reference sequence). The CDR3 loop is CASSYSKSDSPLHF. The CDR3 DNA sequence: TGTGCCAGCAGTTACTCGAAATCAGATTCACCCCTCCACTTT.